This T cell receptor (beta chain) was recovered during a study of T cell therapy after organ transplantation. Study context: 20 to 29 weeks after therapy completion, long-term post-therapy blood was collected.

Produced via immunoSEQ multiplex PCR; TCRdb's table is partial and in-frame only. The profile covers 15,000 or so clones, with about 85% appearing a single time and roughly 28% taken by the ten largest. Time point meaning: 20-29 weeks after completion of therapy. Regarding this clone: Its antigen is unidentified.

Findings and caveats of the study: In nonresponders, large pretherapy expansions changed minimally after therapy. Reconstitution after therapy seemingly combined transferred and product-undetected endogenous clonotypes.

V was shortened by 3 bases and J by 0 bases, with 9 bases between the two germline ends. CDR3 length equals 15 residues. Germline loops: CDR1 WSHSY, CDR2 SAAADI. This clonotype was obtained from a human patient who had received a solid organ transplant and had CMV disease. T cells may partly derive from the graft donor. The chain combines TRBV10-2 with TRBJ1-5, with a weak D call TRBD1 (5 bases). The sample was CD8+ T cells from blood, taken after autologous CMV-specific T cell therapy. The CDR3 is CASSDGTYSNQPQHF. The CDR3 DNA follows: TGCGCCAGCAGTGACGGGACTTATAGCAATCAGCCCCAGCATTTT.